Shown below are 15 T cell receptor beta chains from a single sample sequenced in a study of OX40 agonist ivuxolimab in advanced cancers. Data came from immunoSEQ multiplex PCR; TCRdb stores just in-frame clones and leaves some out. This table holds about 76,000 clones, 75% to 85% found once. The source material was CD4+ or CD8+ T cells sorted from blood, sampled in a trial of the OX40 agonist ivuxolimab. The receptor set was obtained from an adult with an advanced solid tumor such as melanoma, head and neck, liver or kidney cancer.

The chain uses TRBV7-9 and TRBJ2-1; D is ambiguous. This CDR3 spans 13 amino acids. Trimming left V 2 bases short and J 6 bases short, with 8 bases between. Germline values: CDR1 SEHNR, CDR2 FQNEAQ (reference sequence). The CDR3 protein is CASSLPPANEQFF. CDR3 bases: TGTGCCAGCAGCTTACCCCCAGCCAATGAGCAGTTCTTC.

Here the CDR3 DNA reads TGTGCCAGCTCCCTAGGGACTACCAACACCGGGGAGCTGTTTTTT. Protein sequence: CASSLGTTNTGELFF. The V gene is TRBV18, the J gene TRBJ2-2; 7 bases are a match to TRBD2. The CDR3 is 15 residues long. V gave up 6 bases and J gave up 2 bases; unmatched junction bases: 6. Germline V gives CDR1 KGHSH, CDR2 LQKENI.

CDR3 nucleotides: TGTGCCAGCAGCCCTGGGTGGGGGACTGAAGCTTTCTTT. This translates into CASSPGWGTEAFF. V is TRBV11-1 and J is TRBJ1-1; D might be TRBD1 (5 bases). This CDR3 spans 13 amino acids. Germline V gene data show CDR1 as SGHAT and CDR2 as FQDESV (reference sequence). Trimming removed 5 bases at V and 5 bases at J, with 12 bases between.

This rearrangement joins TRBV29-1 to TRBJ1-3; no definite D call. Germline V gene lookup returns CDR1 SQVTM and CDR2 ANQGSEA. V was trimmed by 1 base and J by 3 bases, leaving 4 bases between them. This CDR3 is built from 12 residues. This CDR3 reads CSVEGYGNTIYF. CDR3 bases: TGCAGCGTTGAAGGATATGGAAACACCATATATTTT.

The gene calls are TRBV7-9 and TRBJ2-3, with D possibly being TRBD2 (6 bases). Trimming stripped 4 bases from V and 1 base from J, with 9 bases between. CDR3 length: 14 amino acids. The V gene's germline CDR1 is SEHNR and CDR2 FQNEAQ (reference sequence). CDR3 sequence: CASSSREGTDTQYF. CDR3 sequence (DNA): TGTGCCAGCAGCTCCAGGGAGGGCACAGATACGCAGTATTTT.

Comments on this clone: The junction shows a germline mismatch at one end, possibly a read error. The chain recombines TRBV6-1 with TRBJ1-1, with D possibly TRBD1 on 6 matching bases. CDR3 length: 13 residues. In germline, CDR1 is MNHNS, CDR2 SASEGT. CDR3 sequence reads: CASTERRGAEAFF. For the CDR3, the DNA is TGTGCCAGCACTGAACGGAGGGGGGCTGAAGCTTTCTTT.

CDR3 loop: CAWSAGSRTLPGEQYF. The CDR3 DNA reads TGTGCCTGGAGCGCTGGGTCCAGGACCCTACCGGGCGAGCAGTACTTC. This sequence joins TRBV30 and TRBJ2-7; D remains ambiguous. CDR3 length: 16 residues. The germline V gene has CDR1 GTSNPN and CDR2 SVGIG (reference sequence). V lost 3 bases, J lost 6 bases, and 24 bases lay in between.

This chain uses TRBV25-1 with TRBJ2-5, with TRBD1 as a possible D gene (6 bases). The CDR3 has 14 amino acids. Germline CDR1 and CDR2: MGHDK and SYGVNS. The ends were cut back, 3 bases at V and 1 base at J, with 9 bases in the middle. CDR3 in amino acids: CASSEVGAQETQYF. The CDR3 DNA follows: TGTGCCAGCAGTGAGGTGGGGGCCCAAGAGACCCAGTACTTC.

The rearrangement joins TRBV18 to TRBJ1-1; unclear D gene. CDR1 is KGHSH and CDR2 is LQKENI in the germline V gene. The CDR3 length is 13 residues. V shed 0 bases and J shed 3 bases, with 5 bases lying between them. CDR3 bases: TGTGCCAGCTCACCACCGGGAGACACTGAAGCTTTCTTT. Its protein is CASSPPGDTEAFF. Filled out from reference TRBV18 and TRBJ1-1, the complete variable domain reads NAGVMQNPRHLVRRRGQEARLRCSPMKGHSHVYWYRQLPEEGLKFMVYLQKENIIDESGMPKERFSAEFPKEGPSILRIQQVVRGDSAAYFCASSPPGDTEAFFGQGTRLTVV.

This chain connects TRBV7-2 to TRBJ1-1, with D possibly TRBD1 on 6 matching bases. Germline V CDR1 and CDR2: SGHTA, FQGNSA. The CDR3 is made up of 14 amino acids. The germline V and J ends were trimmed by 5 bases and 4 bases, with 14 bases remaining between them. The CDR3, as DNA: TGTGCCAGCAGCCCACGAGGGGGACCCACTGAAGCTTTCTTT. It specifies CASSPRGGPTEAFF.

The V gene is TRBV4-1, the J gene TRBJ2-3; no clear D gene. The V gene lost 2 bases and the J gene lost 1 base, with 13 bases spanning the gap. The CDR3 totals 16 residues. Germline values: CDR1 MGHRA, CDR2 YSYEKL. CDR3 in amino acids: CASSQSGQRGTDTQYF. In DNA, the CDR3 is TGCGCCAGCAGCCAATCCGGTCAGAGAGGCACAGATACGCAGTATTTT.

This clone occurred once. The chain combines TRBV30 with TRBJ2-6; D call uncertain. Germline CDR1 and CDR2: GTSNPN and SVGIG (reference sequence). V was pared by 5 bases and J by 0 bases, with 5 bases between. This CDR3 is built from 13 residues. The DNA of the CDR3 is TGTGCCTGGCAGAGCTCTGGGGCCAACGTCCTGACTTTC. It encodes CAWQSSGANVLTF.

This rearrangement joins TRBV5-1 to TRBJ2-6, with TRBD1 matching 8 bases. V shed 0 bases and J 4 bases; nucleotides not matched to a gene: 6. The length of the CDR3 is 17 residues. Germline values: CDR1 SGHRS, CDR2 YFSETQ. The CDR3 coding sequence is TGCGCCAGCAGCTTGGTTGCCAGGGGGCAAGGGGCCAACGTCCTGACTTTC. Amino acids: CASSLVARGQGANVLTF.

The chain uses TRBV20-1 and TRBJ1-4; D may be TRBD1 (6 bases). V lost 6 bases, J lost 14 bases, and 16 bases lay in between. Germline values: CDR1 DFQATT, CDR2 SNEGSKA (reference sequence). This CDR3 has 11 residues. This CDR3 reads CSADTGRRLFF. For the CDR3, the DNA is TGCAGTGCGGACACAGGGAGGAGGCTGTTTTTT.

The rearrangement links TRBV7-9 to TRBJ2-1; 7 bases fit TRBD2. Germline CDR1 and CDR2: SEHNR and FQNEAQ (reference sequence). The CDR3 length is 15 residues. Trimming took 6 bases from V and 7 from J; bases not matched to a gene: 12. For the CDR3, the DNA is TGTGCCAGCAGGTTTAGCGGCGGGGGTGTGAATGAGCAGTTCTTC. It specifies CASRFSGGGVNEQFF.